Listed here are 26 T cell receptor beta chains from one sample, sequenced in a study. The repertoire was sequenced with immunoSEQ multiplex PCR; TCRdb's copy has only in-frame clones and lacks some. The sample comprises under 65,000 clones, over 90% of which are singletons, and around 11% rests with the top ten. The sample comprised PBMCs. The origin of the receptors is a man in his forties or fifties with rheumatoid arthritis.

This chain joins TRBV9 and TRBJ1-2; no reliable D call. The V end lost 4 bases, the J end lost 5 bases, and 12 bases lay between the germline ends. Per germline, CDR1 SGDLS and CDR2 YYNGEE. The CDR3 has 13 amino acids. The CDR3 bases are TGTGCCAGCAGCTCCCAGGTTGGGTATGGCTACACCTTC. Protein: CASSSQVGYGYTF.

The V and J genes are TRBV18 and TRBJ2-2, with D uncertain. The CDR3 sequence is 14 residues long. The V gene lost 8 bases and the J gene lost 0 bases, with 10 bases spanning the gap. Germline V gives CDR1 KGHSH, CDR2 LQKENI. DNA of the CDR3: TGTGCCAGCCCCCGTACTTCGAACACCGGGGAGCTGTTTTTT. Amino acid sequence: CASPRTSNTGELFF.

V usage is TRBV6-5 and J usage is TRBJ2-1; D gene unclear. The CDR3 loop spans 11 amino acids. V gave up 2 bases and J gave up 8 bases, with 4 bases separating them. Germline CDR1 is MNHEY and CDR2 is SVGAGI. The CDR3 region has the DNA TGTGCCAGCAGTTACGGGCATGAGCAGTTCTTC. Translated: CASSYGHEQFF.

This chain links TRBV6-5 with TRBJ2-3; 7 nucleotides agree with TRBD1. The CDR3 has 13 residues. Trimming took 4 bases from V and 3 from J; bases not matched to a gene: 1. Germline V gene data show CDR1 as MNHEY and CDR2 as SVGAGI. The CDR3 spells CASSSRGTDTQYF. In nucleotides, the CDR3 is TGTGCCAGCAGTTCCAGGGGGACAGATACGCAGTATTTT.

This chain uses TRBV9 with TRBJ2-2; TRBD1 agrees at 8 bases. There are 17 residues in the CDR3. Looked up from germline, CDR1 is SGDLS and CDR2 is YYNGEE. The trim removed 0 bases at V and 2 bases at J, leaving 6 bases unmatched. The CDR3 region has the DNA TGTGCCAGCAGCGTAGGGCAGGGGGCGCGTAACACCGGGGAGCTGTTTTTT. Translation gives CASSVGQGARNTGELFF.

The V and J genes are TRBV29-1 and TRBJ1-2; possible D gene TRBD1, 5 bases. The CDR3 is 12 residues long. The germline V and J ends were trimmed by 1 base and 9 bases, with 12 bases remaining between them. Germline CDR1 SQVTM, CDR2 ANQGSEA. The CDR3 sequence is CSVEAGSDRYTF. CDR3 sequence (DNA): TGCAGCGTTGAAGCAGGGTCCGATCGCTACACCTTC.

This chain connects TRBV3-1 (or the pseudogene TRBV3-2) to TRBJ1-3; D unresolved. The CDR3 covers 15 residues. V lost 3 bases and J lost 0, with 9 bases in between. Per germline, CDR1 LGHDT and CDR2 YNNKEL (reference sequence). Here the CDR3 reads CASSHAGSSGNTIYF. The CDR3, as DNA: TGTGCCAGCAGCCATGCCGGGAGCTCTGGAAACACCATATATTTT.

The chain has TRBV19 and TRBJ1-4; D may be TRBD1 (5 bases). Between the trimmed V and J ends, which lost 6 bases and 7 bases, there was a span of 12 bases. The CDR3 spans 13 residues. Germline V CDR1 and CDR2: LNHDA, SQIVND (reference sequence). The CDR3 nucleotides read TGTGCCAGTAGAAACTTGACAGCTGAAAAACTGTTTTTT. Translating it yields CASRNLTAEKLFF.

This clone has just one count. The J gene is TRBJ2-3, the V gene TRBV2; 7 nucleotides agree with TRBD1. The ends lost 3 bases at V and 5 bases at J; junction bases unmatched: 5. Germline V lookup: CDR1 SNHLY, CDR2 FYNNEI. This CDR3 has 14 amino acids. CDR3 nucleotides: TGTGCCAGCAGTGAGGGGACAGTGGGAGATACGCAGTATTTT. This encodes CASSEGTVGDTQYF.

The chain recombines TRBV14 with TRBJ2-1; D is unresolved. The V end lost 3 bases, the J end lost 0 bases, and 6 bases lay between the germline ends. Germline V gives CDR1 SGHDN, CDR2 FVKESK. The CDR3 has 14 amino acids. CDR3 protein: CASSHRLSYNEQFF. The CDR3 coding sequence is TGTGCCAGCAGCCACAGACTCTCCTACAATGAGCAGTTCTTC. The whole variable domain, filled in from reference TRBV14 and TRBJ2-1, reads EAGVTQFPSHSVIEKGQTVTLRCDPISGHDNLYWYRRVMGKEIKFLLHFVKESKQDESGMPNNRFLAERTGGTYSTLKVQPAELEDSGVYFCASSHRLSYNEQFFGPGTRLTVL.

The chain links TRBV5-1 to TRBJ2-7; TRBD2 matches at 10 bases. The CDR3 totals 16 residues. V was clipped by 4 bases and J by 2 bases; unmatched bases: 9. Germline V gene data show CDR1 as SGHRS and CDR2 as YFSETQ. This CDR3 reads CASSTGLAGGAYEQYF. The DNA of the CDR3 is TGCGCCAGCAGCACAGGATTAGCGGGGGGAGCCTACGAGCAGTACTTC.

This clone was counted only a few times. The V gene is TRBV5-6, the J gene TRBJ1-5; a weak D match, TRBD1 (6 bases). Deletions cut 4 bases from V and 5 bases from J, with 22 bases between. In germline, CDR1 is SGHDT, CDR2 YYEEEE. CDR3 length: 17 amino acids. The CDR3 region has the DNA TGTGCCAGCAGCATACGCAGGGAACAGGGCAGGTATCAGCCCCAGCATTTT. It translates to CASSIRREQGRYQPQHF. Full variable domain (rest looked up from reference TRBV5-6 and TRBJ1-5): DAGVTQSPTHLIKTRGQQVTLRCSPKSGHDTVSWYQQALGQGPQFIFQYYEEEERQRGNFPDRFSGHQFPNYSSELNVNALLLGDSALYLCASSIRREQGRYQPQHFGDGTRLSIL.

This sequence joins TRBV5-8 and TRBJ2-7; weak D call: TRBD1 (6 bases). Germline CDR1 and CDR2: SGHTS and YDEGEE. The CDR3 has 15 residues. V lost 4 bases to trimming and J lost 0 bases, with 14 bases between them. CDR3 residues: CASSPSTGASYEQYF. The CDR3 coding sequence is TGTGCCAGCAGCCCTTCGACAGGCGCCTCCTACGAGCAGTACTTC.

This chain uses TRBV6-4 with TRBJ2-3, with TRBD2 matching over 14 bases. The length of the CDR3 is 16 residues. Germline assignment: CDR1 MRHNA and CDR2 SNTAGT. V shed 5 bases, J shed 5 bases, and the junction held 6 bases outside the gene matches. The CDR3 region has the DNA TGTGCCAGCAGTCGACTAGCGGGGGGGCTAGGAGATACGCAGTATTTT. It translates to CASSRLAGGLGDTQYF.

The rearrangement joins TRBV5-5 to TRBJ1-5; a possible D gene is TRBD1 (6 bases). CDR3 length: 17 residues. Trimming took off 4 bases at V and 0 bases at J, with 17 bases between the two ends. Germline CDR1 reads SGHKS; CDR2 reads YYEKEE (reference sequence). Here the CDR3 DNA reads TGTGCCAGCAGCCGGACGGCAGGGGCAGGTAGCAATCAGCCCCAGCATTTT. Amino acid sequence: CASSRTAGAGSNQPQHF.

Here the CDR3 DNA reads TGTGCCAGCAGCTACTACGACCTTGATACGCAGTATTTT. As protein: CASSYYDLDTQYF. The rearrangement links TRBV7-9 to TRBJ2-3; no clear D. V was trimmed by 4 bases and J by 6 bases, leaving 11 bases between them. The length of the CDR3 is 13 residues. Germline V gene data show CDR1 as SEHNR and CDR2 as FQNEAQ (reference sequence).

This chain uses TRBV2 with TRBJ1-1; D call uncertain. CDR1 SNHLY and CDR2 FYNNEI come from the germline V gene. Trimming removed 7 bases from V and 0 bases from J, with 15 bases in between. The CDR3 sequence is 15 residues long. The CDR3 spells CASTSEMYLNTEAFF. CDR3 coding DNA: TGTGCCAGCACCTCCGAAATGTATCTGAACACTGAAGCTTTCTTT. Together with reference TRBV2 and TRBJ1-1, the CDR3 gives the full variable domain: EPEVTQTPSHQVTQMGQEVILRCVPISNHLYFYWYRQILGQKVEFLVSFYNNEISEKSEIFDDQFSVERPDGSNFTLKIRSTKLEDSAMYFCASTSEMYLNTEAFFGQGTRLTVV.

This chain joins TRBV5-3 and TRBJ2-1; D might be TRBD2 (6 bases). TRBV5-3 qualifies as an ORF whose function is uncertain. V lost 10 bases to trimming and J lost 3 bases, with 17 bases between them. The CDR3 contains 14 residues. The CDR3 loop is CAVWGGNNYNEQFF. In DNA form, the CDR3 reads TGTGCCGTGTGGGGCGGGAACAACTACAATGAGCAGTTCTTC.

This clone was counted once. The V call is TRBV7-2, the J call TRBJ2-6, with D unresolved. V was pared by 4 bases and J by 0 bases, with 13 bases between. Germline V gene lookup returns CDR1 SGHTA and CDR2 FQGNSA. This CDR3 region has 17 residues. The CDR3 DNA is TGTGCCAGCAGCTCCCGCTCACTAAGCTCTGGGGCCAACGTCCTGACTTTC. Protein sequence: CASSSRSLSSGANVLTF.

The J gene is TRBJ2-5, the V gene TRBV7-9; TRBD2 aligns across 7 bases. Unmatched junction bases numbered 1, after V lost 1 base and J lost 2 bases. The CDR3 spans 14 residues. CDR1 is SEHNR and CDR2 is FQNEAQ in the germline V gene (reference sequence). Here the CDR3 DNA reads TGTGCCAGCAGCTTAGGACTAGCTCAAGAGACCCAGTACTTC. As protein: CASSLGLAQETQYF.

The table lists this clone with a few counts. The chain uses TRBV29-1 and TRBJ1-1, with D perhaps TRBD1 (6 bases). Germline CDR1 SQVTM, CDR2 ANQGSEA. The germline V and J ends were trimmed by 3 bases and 5 bases, with 16 bases remaining between them. The CDR3 extends over 14 amino acids. The CDR3 DNA sequence: TGCAGCGTTGAGTTTGCCCGACAGGTGACTGAAGCTTTCTTT. It yields the protein CSVEFARQVTEAFF.

The V and J genes are TRBV6-1 and TRBJ2-7; D call uncertain. The CDR3 is 11 amino acids. Per the germline V gene, CDR1 is MNHNS and CDR2 is SASEGT. The V and J ends lost 6 bases and 2 bases respectively, with 5 bases between them. The CDR3 is CASSKTYEQYF. In DNA, the CDR3 is TGTGCCAGCAGCAAAACCTACGAGCAGTACTTC.

The chain employs TRBV9 and TRBJ1-5; 11 bases map to TRBD1. J lost 9 bases, V lost 0 bases, and 5 bases had no gene match. The CDR3 loop spans 15 amino acids. Germline CDR1 SGDLS, CDR2 YYNGEE. The DNA of the CDR3 is TGTGCCAGCAGCGTAGATGGGACAGGGGGAAGGCCCCAGCATTTT. Its translation is CASSVDGTGGRPQHF.

The V call is TRBV7-3, the J call TRBJ2-2; no firm D call. The germline V and J ends were trimmed by 6 bases and 4 bases, with 6 bases remaining between them. CDR3 length equals 12 residues. In germline, CDR1 is SGHTA, CDR2 FQGTGA. The CDR3 here is CASSWVTGELFF. The CDR3 DNA follows: TGTGCCAGCAGTTGGGTCACCGGGGAGCTGTTTTTT.

The chain combines TRBV7-2 with TRBJ1-2; D gene unclear. The germline CDR1 and CDR2 sequences are SGHTA and FQGNSA. This CDR3 region has 13 residues. The germline V and J ends were trimmed by 1 base and 5 bases, with 8 bases remaining between them. The CDR3 bases are TGTGCCAGCAGCTTAGGGCGGGGATATGGCTACACCTTC. Its protein product is CASSLGRGYGYTF.

The V call is TRBV5-5, the J call TRBJ1-5, with a weak D call TRBD1 (5 bases). Trimming removed 0 bases at V and 3 bases at J, with 7 bases between. The CDR3 contains 14 residues. The germline V gene encodes CDR1 SGHKS and CDR2 YYEKEE (reference sequence). DNA for the CDR3: TGTGCCAGCAGCTTGGACAGGAACAATCAGCCCCAGCATTTT. This translates into CASSLDRNNQPQHF.